The T cell receptor (beta chain) under discussion was sequenced for a study of cytomegalovirus exposure and HLA in healthy donors. Amplification used 60 Vbeta primers and 13 Jbeta primers. The table came from immunoSEQ multiplex PCR; TCRdb's copy has only in-frame clones and leaves some out. The sample gives some 150,000 clones, 82% of which show up once; around 11% is in the top ten. The donors, nominally healthy at sampling, likely had unrecorded immune exposures. With respect to this clone: Its antigen is not identified.

Whole-study findings and limits: Among TCR beta chains, those listed as cytomegalovirus-associated numbered 164.

CDR1 is SGHRS, CDR2 YFSETQ, per germline. The CDR3 length is 15 residues. V gene TRBV5-1 combines with J gene TRBJ2-5; 8 bases align to TRBD2. Judging by the DNA end, TRBJ2-7 fits better; the J call may be wrong. The sequence was obtained from a middle-aged man in good health and CMV-seropositive. Sequenced: PBMCs. The DNA for the CDR3 is TGCGCCAGCAGCTTTTTACTAGCGGAAACCTACGAGCAGTACTTC. It translates to CASSFLLAETYEQYF.